Listed below are T cell receptor beta chains from one sample, sequenced in a study of T cell repertoires in cytomegalovirus infection. MiXCR, run by TCRdb on the reads, gives a single entry per CDR3 protein. The table has roughly 45,000 distinct CDR3 sequences, 20% to 25% seen once. The antigens of these receptors remain unknown. The sample here was CD8+ T cells from cultured PBMCs, taken from culture after CMV antigen stimulation. The receptor source for this set is a human donor in good health (CMV status not recorded). Some clones in this sample may be carry-over from other donors' samples. The CDR3 runs from the conserved cysteine through the conserved F or W. Fields, in order: V gene, D gene, J gene, clone size, CDR3 DNA, CDR3 protein. D genes are given only for firm matches. A row's size may be missing; if present it is once, few, many or a size class.

TRBV19	-	TRBJ2-7	few	TGTGCCAGTAGTAGGAAGAGTTTCGACGAGCAGTACTTC	CASSRKSFDEQYF
TRBV7-2	TRBD2	TRBJ2-5	few	TGTGCCAGCAGCTCACGCGGGACTAGCGGGAAGCCTATAGGAGAAGAGACCCAGTACTTC	CASSSRGTSGKPIGEETQYF
TRBV28	TRBD1	TRBJ1-2	few	TGTGCCAGCACCGCGACAGGGTATGGCTACACCTTC	CASTATGYGYTF
TRBV27	-	TRBJ2-1	few	TGTGCCAGCAGTTTATCCGGCAATGAGCAGTTCTTC	CASSLSGNEQFF
TRBV7-2	-	TRBJ2-1	-	TGTGCCAGCAGCTTTAACTCCGCGGGCCGGAAGGGGTTCAATGAGCAGTTCTTC	CASSFNSAGRKGFNEQFF
TRBV7-8	-	TRBJ1-4	-	TGTGCCAGCAGCCTCTCGTACTCGCAACTGTTTTTT	CASSLSYSQLFF
TRBV9	TRBD2	TRBJ2-6	few	TGTGCCAGCAGCGGGCCCGCAACGGGACTAGCTTACGGGGCCAACGTCCTGACTTTC	CASSGPATGLAYGANVLTF
TRBV19	-	TRBJ2-2	-	TGTGCCAGTAGTATAGTTGAGGGGTCCGGGGAGCTGTTTTTT	CASSIVEGSGELFF
TRBV19	-	TRBJ2-1	few	TGTGCCAGTAGTATTTCACAGTCTGGCGGGCAGTTCTTC	CASSISQSGGQFF
TRBV6-2/TRBV6-3	-	TRBJ2-7	few	TGTGCCAGCACCCCTTGGGCGGGAAACTACGAGCAGTACTTC	CASTPWAGNYEQYF
TRBV27	-	TRBJ2-7	few	TGTGCCAGCAGTTTCCGTCCGAAAGCCCGGTCCTACGAGCAGTACTTC	CASSFRPKARSYEQYF
TRBV27	-	TRBJ1-5	-	TGTGCCAGCAGAACTTCCCCTGGACAGCCCCAGCATTTT	CASRTSPGQPQHF
TRBV7-6	-	TRBJ1-1	-	TGTGCCAGCAGCTCAGGGCCGACGGCTGAAGCTTTCTTT	CASSSGPTAEAFF
TRBV7-9	-	TRBJ2-7	few	TGTGCCAGCAGCCCCCGGGGGCTAAACGAGCAGTACTTC	CASSPRGLNEQYF
TRBV6-5	TRBD1	TRBJ2-7	once	TGTGCCAGCAGTTATCGGAGACAGGGGTACAGGGACGAGCAGTACTTC	CASSYRRQGYRDEQYF
TRBV13	TRBD2	TRBJ2-5	-	TGTGCCAGCAGCCCCATTGTAGCGGGGGGGCCGGGAGAGACCCAGTACTTC	CASSPIVAGGPGETQYF
TRBV11-3	-	TRBJ2-7	-	TGTGCCAGCGGCCATACAGGGAGTTACGAGCAGTACTTC	CASGHTGSYEQYF
TRBV7-2	-	TRBJ1-2	-	TGTGCCAGCAGCTCACGAATCGGCGGCTACACCTTC	CASSSRIGGYTF
TRBV6-6	-	TRBJ2-2	-	TGTGCCAGCAGTTACCCCTTCGAGGGCGTGAACACCGGGGAGCTGTTTTTT	CASSYPFEGVNTGELFF
TRBV24-1	-	TRBJ2-1	-	TGTGCCACCAGTGTAAGCTCCTACAATGAGCAGTTCTTC	CATSVSSYNEQFF
TRBV27	-	TRBJ1-1	few	TGTGCCAGCAGTTTCTACCAGGGGACCACTGAAGCTTTCTTT	CASSFYQGTTEAFF
TRBV18	-	TRBJ2-1	-	TGTGCCAGCTCACCCACGCCGGGTGAGCAGTTCTTC	CASSPTPGEQFF
TRBV27	-	TRBJ1-1	few	TGTGCCAGCAGTTGGGGGAGGGTGAACACTGAAGCTTTCTTT	CASSWGRVNTEAFF
TRBV7-8	TRBD1	TRBJ2-7	few	TGTGCCAGCAGCTTAGTAGGGACAGGGAATGAATGGCGTTACGAGCAGTACTTC	CASSLVGTGNEWRYEQYF
TRBV19	-	TRBJ1-5	few	TGTGCCAGTAGTATAGCCTATAGCAATCAGCCCCAGCATTTT	CASSIAYSNQPQHF